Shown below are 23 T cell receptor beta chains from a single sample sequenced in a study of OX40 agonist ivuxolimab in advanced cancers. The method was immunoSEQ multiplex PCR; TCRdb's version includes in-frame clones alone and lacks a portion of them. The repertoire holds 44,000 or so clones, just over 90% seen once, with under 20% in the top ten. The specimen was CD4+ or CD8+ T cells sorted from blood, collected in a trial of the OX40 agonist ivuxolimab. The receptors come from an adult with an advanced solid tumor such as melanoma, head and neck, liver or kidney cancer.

CDR3 loop: CASSLSSNEQFF. The CDR3 bases are TGTGCCAGCAGTTTAAGTTCCAATGAGCAGTTCTTC. The V gene is TRBV28, the J gene TRBJ2-1, with no clear D. V was shortened by 2 bases and J by 6 bases, with 5 bases between the two germline ends. Germline V lookup: CDR1 MDHEN, CDR2 SYDVKM. CDR3 size: 12 residues.

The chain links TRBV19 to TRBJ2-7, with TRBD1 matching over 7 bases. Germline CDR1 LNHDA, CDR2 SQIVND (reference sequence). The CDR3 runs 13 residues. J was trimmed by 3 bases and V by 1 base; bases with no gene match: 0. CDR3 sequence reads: CASSIGQGYEQYF. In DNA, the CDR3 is TGTGCCAGTAGTATAGGACAGGGCTACGAGCAGTACTTC.

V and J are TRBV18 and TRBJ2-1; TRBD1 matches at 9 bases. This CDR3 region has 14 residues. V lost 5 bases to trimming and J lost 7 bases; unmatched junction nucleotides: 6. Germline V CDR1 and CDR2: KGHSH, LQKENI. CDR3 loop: CASSVTGGRNEQFF. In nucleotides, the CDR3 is TGTGCCAGCTCAGTAACAGGGGGCCGAAATGAGCAGTTCTTC.

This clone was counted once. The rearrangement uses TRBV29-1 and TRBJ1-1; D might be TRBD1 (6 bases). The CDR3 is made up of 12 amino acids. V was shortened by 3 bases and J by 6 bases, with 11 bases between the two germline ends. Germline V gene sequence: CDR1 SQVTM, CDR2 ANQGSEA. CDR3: CSVDGGRPEAFF. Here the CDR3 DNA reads TGCAGCGTTGACGGGGGGCGCCCTGAAGCTTTCTTT. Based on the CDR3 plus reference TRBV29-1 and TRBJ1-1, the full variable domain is SAVISQKPSRDICQRGTSLTIQCQVDSQVTMMFWYRQQPGQSLTLIATANQGSEATYESGFVIDKFPISRPNLTFSTLTVSNMSPEDSSIYLCSVDGGRPEAFFGQGTRLTVV.

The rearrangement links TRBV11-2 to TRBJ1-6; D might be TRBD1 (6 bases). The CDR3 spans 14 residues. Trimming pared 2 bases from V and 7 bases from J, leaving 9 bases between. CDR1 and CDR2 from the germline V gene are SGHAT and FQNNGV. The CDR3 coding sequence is TGTGCCAGCAGCTTACAGGGGAGCAATTCACCCCTCCACTTT. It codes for CASSLQGSNSPLHF. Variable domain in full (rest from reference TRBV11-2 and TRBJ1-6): EAGVAQSPRYKIIEKRQSVAFWCNPISGHATLYWYQQILGQGPKLLIQFQNNGVVDDSQLPKDRFSAERLKGVDSTLKIQPAKLEDSAVYLCASSLQGSNSPLHFGNGTRLTVT.

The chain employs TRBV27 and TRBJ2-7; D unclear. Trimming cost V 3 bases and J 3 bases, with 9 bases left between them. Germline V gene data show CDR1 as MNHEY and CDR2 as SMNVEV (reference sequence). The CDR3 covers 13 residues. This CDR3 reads CASSFRMGYEQYF. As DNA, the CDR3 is TGTGCCAGCAGTTTTAGGATGGGCTACGAGCAGTACTTC.

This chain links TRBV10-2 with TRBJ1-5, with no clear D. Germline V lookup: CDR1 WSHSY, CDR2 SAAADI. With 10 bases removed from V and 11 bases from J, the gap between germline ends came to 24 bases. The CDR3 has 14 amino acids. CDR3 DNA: TGCGCCATCATACAGCCGCTCCGTAGTAGGTCCCAGCATTTT. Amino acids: CAIIQPLRSRSQHF.

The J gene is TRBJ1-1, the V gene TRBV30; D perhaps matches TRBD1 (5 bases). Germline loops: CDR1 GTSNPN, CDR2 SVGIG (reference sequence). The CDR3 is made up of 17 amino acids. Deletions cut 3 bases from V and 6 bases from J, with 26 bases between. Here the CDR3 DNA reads TGTGCCTGGAGACGACCGCCGAGGGGCCTCAAAGGAGCTGAAGCTTTCTTT. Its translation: CAWRRPPRGLKGAEAFF.

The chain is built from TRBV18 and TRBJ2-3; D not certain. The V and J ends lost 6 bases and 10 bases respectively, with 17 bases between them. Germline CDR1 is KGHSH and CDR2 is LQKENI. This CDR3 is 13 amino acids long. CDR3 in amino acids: CASSSDRWRPQYF. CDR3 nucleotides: TGTGCCAGCTCGTCAGATAGGTGGCGTCCGCAGTATTTT.

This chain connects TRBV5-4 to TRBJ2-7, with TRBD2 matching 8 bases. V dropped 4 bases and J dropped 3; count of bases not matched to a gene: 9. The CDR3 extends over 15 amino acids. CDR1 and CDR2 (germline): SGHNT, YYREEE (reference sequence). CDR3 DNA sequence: TGTGCCAGCAGCCCCCCTGGAGCGGGAGTCTACGAGCAGTACTTC. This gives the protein CASSPPGAGVYEQYF.

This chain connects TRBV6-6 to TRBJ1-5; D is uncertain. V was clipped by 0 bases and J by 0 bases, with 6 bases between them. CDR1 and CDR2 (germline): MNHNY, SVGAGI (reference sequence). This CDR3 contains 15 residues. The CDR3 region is CASSYSASSNQPQHF. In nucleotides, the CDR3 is TGTGCCAGCAGTTACTCCGCTTCTAGCAATCAGCCCCAGCATTTT.

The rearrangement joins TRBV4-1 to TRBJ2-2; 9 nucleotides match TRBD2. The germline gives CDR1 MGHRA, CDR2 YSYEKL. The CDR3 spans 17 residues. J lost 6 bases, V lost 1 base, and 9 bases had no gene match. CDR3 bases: TGCGCCAGCAGCCAAGGGCGGGAGGGCCTGAGGGCCGGGGAGCTGTTTTTT. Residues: CASSQGREGLRAGELFF.

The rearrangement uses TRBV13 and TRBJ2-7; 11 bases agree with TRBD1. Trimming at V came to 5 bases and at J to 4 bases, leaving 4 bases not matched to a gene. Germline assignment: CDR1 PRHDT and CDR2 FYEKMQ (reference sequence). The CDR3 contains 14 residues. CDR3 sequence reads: CASSPGQGAYEQYF. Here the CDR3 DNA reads TGTGCCAGCAGCCCCGGACAGGGGGCGTACGAGCAGTACTTC.

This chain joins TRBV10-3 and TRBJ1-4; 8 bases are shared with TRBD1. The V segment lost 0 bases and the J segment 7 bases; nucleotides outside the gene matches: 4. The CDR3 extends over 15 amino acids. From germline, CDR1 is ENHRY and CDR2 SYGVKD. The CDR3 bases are TGTGCCATCAGTGAGTCGTGGACAGGGAGTGAAAAACTGTTTTTT. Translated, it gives CAISESWTGSEKLFF.

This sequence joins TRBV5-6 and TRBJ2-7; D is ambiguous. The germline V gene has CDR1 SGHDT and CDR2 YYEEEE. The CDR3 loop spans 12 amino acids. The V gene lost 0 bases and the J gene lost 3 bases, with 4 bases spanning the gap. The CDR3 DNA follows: TGTGCCAGCAGCTTGGGGGACTACGAGCAGTACTTC. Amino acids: CASSLGDYEQYF.

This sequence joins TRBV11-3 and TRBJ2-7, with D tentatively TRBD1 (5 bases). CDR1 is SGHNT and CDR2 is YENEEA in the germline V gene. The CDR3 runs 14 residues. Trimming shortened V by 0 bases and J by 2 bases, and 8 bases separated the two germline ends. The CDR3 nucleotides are TGTGCCAGCAGCTTAGATACAGGAACCTACGAGCAGTACTTC. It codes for CASSLDTGTYEQYF. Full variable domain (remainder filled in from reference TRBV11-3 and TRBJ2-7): EAGVVQSPRYKIIEKKQPVAFWCNPISGHNTLYWYLQNLGQGPELLIRYENEEAVDDSQLPKDRFSAERLKGVDSTLKIQPAELGDSAVYLCASSLDTGTYEQYFGPGTRLTVT.

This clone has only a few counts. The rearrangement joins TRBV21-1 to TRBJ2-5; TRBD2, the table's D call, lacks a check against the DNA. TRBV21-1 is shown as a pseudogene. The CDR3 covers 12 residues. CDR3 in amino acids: CASGGSQETQYF. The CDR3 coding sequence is TGTGCCAGCGGAGGCTCACAAGAGACCCAGTACTTC.

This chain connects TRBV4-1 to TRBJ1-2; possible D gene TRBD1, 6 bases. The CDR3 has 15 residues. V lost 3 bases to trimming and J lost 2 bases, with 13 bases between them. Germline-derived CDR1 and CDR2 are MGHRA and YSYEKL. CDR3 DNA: TGCGCCAGCAGCCATCCTGGGCAGGGGAACTATGGCTACACCTTC. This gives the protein CASSHPGQGNYGYTF.

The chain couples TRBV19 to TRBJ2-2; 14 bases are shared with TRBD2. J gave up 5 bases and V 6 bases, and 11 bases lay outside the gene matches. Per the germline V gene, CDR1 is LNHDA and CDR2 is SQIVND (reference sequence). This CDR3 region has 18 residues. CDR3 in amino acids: CASSHRRLAGGPTGELFF. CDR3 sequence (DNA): TGTGCCAGTAGCCATCGGAGACTAGCGGGGGGGCCGACCGGGGAGCTGTTTTTT.

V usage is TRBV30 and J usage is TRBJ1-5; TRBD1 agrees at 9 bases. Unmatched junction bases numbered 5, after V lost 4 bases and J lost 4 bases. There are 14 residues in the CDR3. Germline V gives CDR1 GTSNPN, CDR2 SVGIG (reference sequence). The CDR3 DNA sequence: TGTGCCTGGACGACCGGGACAGGGAATCAGCCCCAGCATTTT. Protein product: CAWTTGTGNQPQHF.

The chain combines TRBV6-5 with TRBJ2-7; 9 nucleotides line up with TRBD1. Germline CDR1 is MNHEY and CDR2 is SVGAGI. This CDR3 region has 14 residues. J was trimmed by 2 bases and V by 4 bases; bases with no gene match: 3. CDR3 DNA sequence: TGTGCCAGCAGTTCGACAGGGGGTCCCTACGAGCAGTACTTC. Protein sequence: CASSSTGGPYEQYF.

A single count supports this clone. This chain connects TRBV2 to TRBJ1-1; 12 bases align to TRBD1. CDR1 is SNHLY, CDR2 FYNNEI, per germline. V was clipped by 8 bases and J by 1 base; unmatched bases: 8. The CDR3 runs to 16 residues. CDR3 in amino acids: CASGPGQGAQNTEAFF. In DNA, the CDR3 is TGTGCCAGCGGCCCGGGACAGGGGGCCCAGAACACTGAAGCTTTCTTT.

DNA of the CDR3: TGCGCCAGCAGCCAACAGGGGGTCAGCTCCTACAATGAGCAGTTCTTC. Protein: CASSQQGVSSYNEQFF. This chain joins TRBV4-1 and TRBJ2-1; 7 nucleotides agree with TRBD1. Germline CDR1 is MGHRA and CDR2 is YSYEKL. This CDR3 is built from 16 residues. V was pared by 2 bases and J by 0 bases, with 4 bases of the junction left unmatched.